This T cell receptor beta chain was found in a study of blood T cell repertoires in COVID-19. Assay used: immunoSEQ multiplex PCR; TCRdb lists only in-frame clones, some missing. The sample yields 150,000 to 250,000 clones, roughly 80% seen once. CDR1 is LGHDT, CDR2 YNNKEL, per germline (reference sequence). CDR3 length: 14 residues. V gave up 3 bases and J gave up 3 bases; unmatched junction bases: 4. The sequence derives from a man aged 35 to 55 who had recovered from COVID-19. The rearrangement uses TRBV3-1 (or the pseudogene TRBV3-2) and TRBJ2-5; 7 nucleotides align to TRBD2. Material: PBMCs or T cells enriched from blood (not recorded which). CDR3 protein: CASSQRGIKETQYF. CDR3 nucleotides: TGTGCCAGCAGCCAGCGGGGGATTAAAGAGACCCAGTACTTC.